This entry lists 27 T cell receptor beta chains sequenced from one sample in a study of beta chain features in type 1 diabetes. Their antigens are not known. Investigators reverse transcribed all isolated RNA, so they sequenced expressed TCRB transcripts. Method: immunoSEQ multiplex PCR; TCRdb's copy keeps in-frame clones and lacks some. The table shows a few hundred thousand clones, with roughly 17% occurring only once. General study findings and limits: A moderate, significant TCRB CDR3 shortening appeared in type 1 diabetes across four CD4+ subsets.

Source material: naive CD4+ T cells from blood. These receptors originate from a man aged 25 to 40 with type 1 diabetes.

This chain connects TRBV23-1 to TRBJ2-1; D is unresolved. Being an ORF, TRBV23-1 has a function that is uncertain. CDR3 length equals 16 residues. V shed 0 bases and J shed 6 bases, with 15 bases lying between them. The CDR3 loop is CASSQSIWLVGNEQFF. The CDR3 bases are TGCGCCAGCAGTCAATCGATTTGGCTGGTGGGCAATGAGCAGTTCTTC.

This clone was seen a handful of times. This rearrangement joins TRBV2 to TRBJ2-1; perhaps D is TRBD1 or TRBD2 (5 bases each). Trimming removed 1 base at V and 2 bases at J, with 9 bases between. The CDR3 is 15 residues long. Germline V lookup: CDR1 SNHLY, CDR2 FYNNEI. The CDR3 coding sequence is TGTGCCAGCAGTGAAGAGGGGACCACCTACAATGAGCAGTTCTTC. Translated: CASSEEGTTYNEQFF.

The chain employs TRBV4-2 and TRBJ2-3; 8 nucleotides agree with TRBD2. CDR1 is LGHNA, CDR2 YNFKEQ, per germline. V was pared by 1 base and J by 6 bases, with 6 bases of the junction left unmatched. The CDR3 length is 15 residues. For the CDR3, the DNA is TGTGCCAGCAGCCAAGTGTCTAGCGGGTGGGATACGCAGTATTTT. Protein product: CASSQVSSGWDTQYF.

This clone was detected a few times. One end of the junction varies from germline; a read error may be responsible. V is TRBV6-5 and J is TRBJ2-3; D gene uncertain. The CDR3 runs 11 residues. Per germline, CDR1 MNHEY and CDR2 SVGAGI. CDR3 in amino acids: CAISETDTQYF. CDR3 nucleotide sequence: TGTGCCATCAGTGAGACAGATACGCAGTATTTT.

In the case of this clone: The sample has other DNA sequences that encode this CDR3 too. The chain carries TRBV29-1 and TRBJ1-5; the D gene is possibly TRBD1 (5 bases). Germline V gives CDR1 SQVTM, CDR2 ANQGSEA. The V and J ends lost 6 bases and 0 bases respectively, with 12 bases between them. This CDR3 is 14 amino acids long. CDR3 in amino acids: CSVTQGYSNQPQHF. CDR3 nucleotides: TGCAGCGTGACCCAGGGTTATAGCAATCAGCCCCAGCATTTT.

This clone was counted a few times. V is TRBV29-1 and J is TRBJ2-4; D is unresolved. The CDR3 is 14 residues long. From germline, CDR1 is SQVTM and CDR2 ANQGSEA. V was clipped by 6 bases and J by 0 bases, with 12 bases between them. CDR3 protein: CSVNLGLAKNIQYF. The CDR3 nucleotides are TGCAGCGTCAACCTGGGGTTAGCCAAAAACATTCAGTACTTC.

The rearrangement uses TRBV5-4 and TRBJ1-1; tentatively, D is TRBD1 (6 bases). CDR3 size: 16 residues. CDR1 and CDR2 from the germline V gene are SGHNT and YYREEE (reference sequence). Trimming shortened V by 0 bases and J by 1 base, and 13 bases separated the two germline ends. CDR3 loop: CASSLAGQISNTEAFF. The CDR3 region has the DNA TGTGCCAGCAGCTTGGCCGGACAGATCTCGAACACTGAAGCTTTCTTT. Filled out from reference TRBV5-4 and TRBJ1-1, the complete variable domain reads ETGVTQSPTHLIKTRGQQVTLRCSSQSGHNTVSWYQQALGQGPQFIFQYYREEENGRGNFPPRFSGLQFPNYSSELNVNALELDDSALYLCASSLAGQISNTEAFFGQGTRLTVV.

The sample holds a few counts of this clone. The chain employs TRBV9 and TRBJ2-1; tentative D call: TRBD1 (5 bases). Trimming stripped 0 bases from V and 10 bases from J, with 11 bases between. Germline lookup yields CDR1 SGDLS and CDR2 YYNGEE. The CDR3 is 13 residues long. The CDR3 sequence: CASSVDSTGEQFF. As DNA, the CDR3 is TGTGCCAGCAGCGTAGATTCTACAGGAGAGCAGTTCTTC.

This clone was seen only a few times. The CDR3 region is CAARQMNTEAFF. The CDR3 DNA is TGTGCCGCCCGACAGATGAACACTGAAGCTTTCTTT. The rearrangement joins TRBV28 to TRBJ1-1; maybe TRBD1 (5 bases). Per germline, CDR1 MDHEN and CDR2 SYDVKM. The CDR3 has 12 amino acids. The ends were cut back, 11 bases at V and 0 bases at J, with 10 bases in the middle. Full variable domain (remainder filled in from reference TRBV28 and TRBJ1-1): DVKVTQSSRYLVKRTGEKVFLECVQDMDHENMFWYRQDPGLGLRLIYFSYDVKMKEKGDIPEGYSVSREKKERFSLILESASTNQTSMYLCAARQMNTEAFFGQGTRLTVV.

This clone came up a few times. Here the CDR3 reads CASSNGQSRYNEQFF. CDR3 DNA: TGTGCCAGCAGCAATGGACAGTCCCGCTACAATGAGCAGTTCTTC. The V gene is TRBV7-8, the J gene TRBJ2-1; D possibly corresponds to TRBD1 (6 bases). CDR1 and CDR2 (germline): SGHVS, FQNEAQ. V was cut by 5 bases and J by 3 bases, with 14 bases left in between. The CDR3 contains 15 residues.

This CDR3 is CASSEWFGSSYEQYF. DNA of the CDR3: TGTGCCAGCAGTGAGTGGTTCGGGTCCTCCTACGAGCAGTACTTC. The chain is built from TRBV25-1 and TRBJ2-7; unclear D gene. Trimming pared 3 bases from V and 0 bases from J, leaving 12 bases between. This CDR3 is 15 amino acids long. Looked up from germline, CDR1 is MGHDK and CDR2 is SYGVNS.

This clone was seen a few times. The rearrangement uses TRBV20-1 and TRBJ2-5; tentative D call: TRBD1 (6 bases). V lost 7 bases and J 5 bases, leaving 8 bases between the germline ends. Germline assignment: CDR1 DFQATT and CDR2 SNEGSKA (reference sequence). CDR3 length equals 10 residues. Here the CDR3 reads CSEGEETQYF. The CDR3 nucleotides read TGCAGTGAGGGGGAGGAGACCCAGTACTTC.

This clone was counted a single time. The chain carries TRBV9 and TRBJ2-1; D is uncertain. The CDR3 consists of 14 residues. Germline V gene lookup returns CDR1 SGDLS and CDR2 YYNGEE. Trimming removed 0 bases at V and 0 bases at J, with 4 bases between. CDR3 sequence (DNA): TGTGCCAGCAGCGTAGACGGCTCCTACAATGAGCAGTTCTTC. This encodes CASSVDGSYNEQFF.

This clone was seen more than once but under ten times. The V call is TRBV6-1, the J call TRBJ2-3; no clear D gene. Germline loops: CDR1 MNHNS, CDR2 SASEGT. V dropped 5 bases and J dropped 2 bases, with 8 bases sitting between them. CDR3 length: 13 amino acids. CDR3 bases: TGTGCCAGCAGTCGCTACGACACAGATACGCAGTATTTT. Protein sequence: CASSRYDTDTQYF.

J is TRBJ1-1 and V is TRBV29-1, with D possibly TRBD1 on 5 matching bases. The CDR3 has 15 residues. Germline values: CDR1 SQVTM, CDR2 ANQGSEA. Trimming stripped 4 bases from V and 3 bases from J, with 18 bases between. CDR3 nucleotides: TGCAGCGTTGTTAGGTCGGGCAGGGAGCACACTGAAGCTTTCTTT. Translating gives CSVVRSGREHTEAFF. Full variable domain (remainder filled in from reference TRBV29-1 and TRBJ1-1): SAVISQKPSRDICQRGTSLTIQCQVDSQVTMMFWYRQQPGQSLTLIATANQGSEATYESGFVIDKFPISRPNLTFSTLTVSNMSPEDSSIYLCSVVRSGREHTEAFFGQGTRLTVV.

CDR3 in amino acids: CASSWREPPEQYF. CDR3 DNA sequence: TGCGCCAGCAGCTGGCGGGAGCCACCCGAGCAGTACTTC. The J gene is TRBJ2-7, the V gene TRBV4-1; 7 bases map to TRBD2. The CDR3 is 13 amino acids. Germline loops: CDR1 MGHRA, CDR2 YSYEKL. V lost 5 bases to trimming and J lost 6 bases; unmatched junction nucleotides: 7.

Concerning this clone itself: This same CDR3 is encoded by further DNA sequences in the sample. The genes are TRBV18 and TRBJ2-6; D not certain. Trimming stripped 2 bases from V and 0 bases from J, with 2 bases between. Looked up from germline, CDR1 is KGHSH and CDR2 is LQKENI. This CDR3 has 14 amino acids. CDR3 nucleotide sequence: TGTGCCAGCTCACCAGCCTCTGGGGCCAACGTCCTGACTTTC. Translating gives CASSPASGANVLTF.

The chain employs TRBV20-1 and TRBJ2-5; 8 positions agree with TRBD1. CDR3 length: 10 amino acids. Germline values: CDR1 DFQATT, CDR2 SNEGSKA (reference sequence). The chain's CDR3 is CRTGAETQYF. CDR3 nucleotides: TGCAGGACAGGGGCAGAGACCCAGTACTTC.

The chain has TRBV7-9 and TRBJ2-7; 12 bases fit TRBD2. CDR1 and CDR2 (germline): SEHNR, FQNEAQ (reference sequence). The CDR3 contains 15 residues. V lost 6 bases, J lost 7 bases, and 10 bases stayed unmatched. CDR3: CASSRTSGRLWEQYF. CDR3 coding DNA: TGTGCCAGCAGTCGAACTAGCGGGAGGCTGTGGGAGCAGTACTTC.

This clone was observed a few times. The chain is built from TRBV7-9 and TRBJ2-5; 10 bases line up with TRBD1. CDR1 is SEHNR and CDR2 is FQNEAQ in the germline V gene (reference sequence). CDR3 length equals 15 residues. The junction had 5 bases not matched to a gene; V was cut back by 5 bases and J by 2 bases. The DNA of the CDR3 is TGTGCCAGCAGCCCGGGGGACAGGGGACAAGAGACCCAGTACTTC. The encoded protein is CASSPGDRGQETQYF.

This clone occurred a few times. The same CDR3 is also encoded by other DNA sequences in this sample. The chain links TRBV7-2 to TRBJ2-7; D remains unclear. With 4 bases removed from V and 3 bases from J, the gap between germline ends came to 4 bases. There are 11 residues in the CDR3. Germline-derived CDR1 and CDR2 are SGHTA and FQGNSA. Written as DNA, the CDR3 is TGTGCCAGCAGCTCCTACTACGAGCAGTACTTC. Translated, it gives CASSSYYEQYF.

The chain uses TRBV9 and TRBJ2-1; 8 positions agree with TRBD2. Germline V gene data show CDR1 as SGDLS and CDR2 as YYNGEE. This CDR3 spans 15 amino acids. J was trimmed by 2 bases and V by 1 base; bases with no gene match: 2. CDR3 bases: TGTGCCAGCAGCGTACTAGCGGGCACCTACAATGAGCAGTTCTTC. Protein product: CASSVLAGTYNEQFF.

The V gene is TRBV2, the J gene TRBJ2-7; D possibly corresponds to TRBD1 (5 bases). Germline V gives CDR1 SNHLY, CDR2 FYNNEI. V was clipped by 7 bases and J by 2 bases, with 15 bases between them. This CDR3 contains 14 residues. In DNA, the CDR3 is TGTGCCAGCAATAGGGGCAGGACGACCTACGAGCAGTACTTC. It translates to CASNRGRTTYEQYF. The full variable domain, rest sourced from reference TRBV2 and TRBJ2-7, is EPEVTQTPSHQVTQMGQEVILRCVPISNHLYFYWYRQILGQKVEFLVSFYNNEISEKSEIFDDQFSVERPDGSNFTLKIRSTKLEDSAMYFCASNRGRTTYEQYFGPGTRLTVT.

This clone was detected only a few times. This chain connects TRBV7-3 to TRBJ2-1, with a tentative D call TRBD2 (5 bases). Germline assignment: CDR1 SGHTA and CDR2 FQGTGA. With 2 bases removed from V and 3 bases from J, the gap between germline ends came to 14 bases. The CDR3 contains 16 residues. The CDR3 nucleotides are TGTGCCAGCAGCTTATTATCGGGGATGCACTACAATGAGCAGTTCTTC. It specifies CASSLLSGMHYNEQFF.

The genes are TRBV5-1 and TRBJ2-1; no definite D call. V lost 0 bases and J 0 bases, leaving 10 bases between the germline ends. From germline, CDR1 is SGHRS and CDR2 YFSETQ. The length of the CDR3 is 16 residues. The CDR3 loop reads CASSLAAAGSYNEQFF. In nucleotides, the CDR3 is TGCGCCAGCAGCTTGGCGGCAGCTGGCTCCTACAATGAGCAGTTCTTC.

The genes are TRBV6-1 and TRBJ1-4; D gene unclear. This CDR3 region has 14 residues. The germline V gene encodes CDR1 MNHNS and CDR2 SASEGT. Trimming stripped 8 bases from V and 5 bases from J, with 15 bases between. CDR3 sequence: CASLFETRNEKLFF. In nucleotides, the CDR3 is TGTGCCAGCCTCTTTGAGACTCGGAATGAAAAACTGTTTTTT.

This sequence joins TRBV5-1 and TRBJ2-5; D is undetermined. The V gene lost 2 bases and the J gene lost 5 bases, with 10 bases spanning the gap. CDR3 length: 13 amino acids. Germline CDR1 reads SGHRS; CDR2 reads YFSETQ. CDR3 in amino acids: CASSFGPEETQYF. DNA for the CDR3: TGCGCCAGCAGCTTTGGGCCCGAGGAGACCCAGTACTTC.